This T cell receptor beta chain was recovered during a study of shared clonotypes between healthy human individuals. The CDR3 has 20 residues. Study outcomes and limitations: Blood alone was sampled, and tissue repertoires likely differ.

This table comes from immunoSEQ multiplex PCR, and its TCRdb copy is limited to in-frame clones, with some not included. This sample has hundreds of thousands of clones, with just over 75% found just once. Note on this clone: Its antigen is unidentified.

The clonotype was recovered from a woman in her 40s in good health. Some clones in this sample may be carry-over from other donors' samples. The chain combines TRBV7-5 with TRBJ2-6; the table names TRBD1, a call not compared with the DNA. TRBV7-5 is shown as a pseudogene. The sequencing input was PBMCs. This CDR3 reads CARSPQKIGQGSSGANVLTF. The CDR3, as DNA: TGTGCCAGAAGCCCACAAAAGATAGGACAGGGAAGCTCTGGGGCCAACGTCCTGACTTTC.